The TCR beta chain described here comes from a study of blood T cells in healthy people across ages. Of note for this clonotype: Antigen unknown.

The trim removed 6 bases at V and 2 bases at J, leaving 3 bases unmatched. Looked up from germline, CDR1 is DFQATT and CDR2 is SNEGSKA (reference sequence). The CDR3 contains 12 residues. Study-level results: The authors considered diversity estimates from one million T cells to be underestimates. Donor CMV status was unknown, possibly confounding expanded clonotype changes.

Next came a second PCR, run for about 7 to 11 cycles, which used a sample-barcoded 5' primer along with a J-beta primer mix. TCRdb re-called the 5' RACE reads through MiXCR, storing one row per CDR3 protein. The sample comprises some 900,000 distinct CDR3 sequences, 29% of which are singletons, and around 16% rests with the top ten. V usage is TRBV20-1 and J usage is TRBJ2-7; 8 bases line up with TRBD1. The specimen was blood. This receptor was taken from a woman of 80 years or more in good health. CDR3 protein: CSAPGQAYEQYF. The CDR3 nucleotides are TGCAGTGCACCGGGACAGGCCTACGAGCAGTACTTC.